Below, 13 T cell receptor beta chains from the same sample are listed, as sequenced in a study of molecular identifiers for immune sequencing clone quantification. TCRdb redid the calling of the PCR reads with MiXCR, one entry per CDR3 protein. The data show about 100,000 distinct CDR3 sequences, roughly a third seen once. The sequencing input was naive CD8+ T cells from blood, with Jurkat cell RNA spiked in. Subset reported: FACS-sorted CD8+CD4-CCR7+CD45RA+ naive T cells. Source of these receptors: a human donor in good health. Some libraries in this study had Jurkat cell RNA spiked in.

The rearrangement joins TRBV7-6 to TRBJ2-7, with D perhaps TRBD1 (5 bases). CDR3 length: 15 residues. CDR1 and CDR2 from the germline V gene are SGHVS and FNYEAQ. V was pared by 2 bases and J by 6 bases, with 17 bases between. The CDR3 DNA reads as TGTGCCAGCAGCTTATACGCAGGGATGGCCCTCGAGCAGTACTTC. This encodes CASSLYAGMALEQYF.

In its sample, this clonotype was seen a few times. The chain links TRBV13 to TRBJ2-3; 10 bases line up with TRBD1. CDR1 and CDR2 (germline): PRHDT, FYEKMQ (reference sequence). The CDR3 runs to 14 residues. V was clipped by 5 bases and J by 5 bases; unmatched bases: 4. The CDR3 loop reads CASSHGTGEDTQYF. The CDR3 coding sequence is TGTGCCAGCAGCCATGGGACAGGGGAAGATACGCAGTATTTT.

About this clonotype: One end of the junction does not line up with germline, which may come from a read error. CDR3 loop: CASCLVRAGGPGEQYF. The DNA for the CDR3 is TGTGCCAGCTGTTTGGTTCGGGCGGGTGGGCCGGGCGAGCAGTACTTC. The chain recombines TRBV28 with TRBJ2-7, with TRBD2 as a possible D gene (5 bases). CDR1 and CDR2 (germline): MDHEN, SYDVKM. There are 16 residues in the CDR3.

There are a few counts of this clonotype. The chain combines TRBV20-1 with TRBJ2-7, with D uncertain. The germline V gene encodes CDR1 DFQATT and CDR2 SNEGSKA (reference sequence). V lost 6 bases, J lost 3 bases, and 15 bases lay in between. The CDR3 contains 13 residues. This chain's CDR3 is CSAGKALGYEQYF. In nucleotides, the CDR3 is TGCAGTGCCGGAAAAGCTTTGGGCTACGAGCAGTACTTC.

This clonotype appeared many times. The chain has TRBV6-5 and TRBJ2-7; TRBD2 matches at 7 bases. The CDR3 runs 14 residues. CDR1 MNHEY and CDR2 SVGAGI come from the germline V gene. Trimming removed 8 bases from V and 2 bases from J; junction bases left unmatched: 9. In DNA form, the CDR3 reads TGTGCCAGCGGGTGGGGGGGACCGGCCTACGAGCAGTACTTC. This encodes CASGWGGPAYEQYF.

The table lists this clonotype with many counts. This chain joins TRBV4-2 and TRBJ2-1; D is ambiguous. Trimming shortened V by 4 bases and J by 12 bases, and 13 bases separated the two germline ends. Germline loops: CDR1 LGHNA, CDR2 YNFKEQ. The CDR3 runs 12 residues. The CDR3 loop is CASSRGSEGQFF. The CDR3 DNA is TGTGCCAGCAGCCGAGGATCGGAAGGGCAGTTCTTC.

In the case of this clonotype: A read error is likely, as this CDR3 ends without the conserved phenylalanine or tryptophan. The genes are TRBV7-2 and TRBJ2-3; D is perhaps TRBD2 (5 bases). CDR1 is SGHTA, CDR2 FQGNSA, per germline. V dropped 0 bases and J dropped 2 bases, with 15 bases sitting between them. The CDR3 runs 17 residues. The CDR3 here is CASSLAPGFGHTDTQYL. CDR3 sequence (DNA): TGTGCCAGCAGCTTAGCGCCGGGGTTTGGGCACACAGATACGCAGTATTTA.

This clonotype came up a few times. The chain combines TRBV15 with TRBJ2-3; TRBD2 might be the D (5 bases). There are 11 residues in the CDR3. Trimming removed 6 bases from V and 6 bases from J, with 7 bases in between. Germline V gene data show CDR1 as LNHNV and CDR2 as YYDKDF (reference sequence). As DNA, the CDR3 is TGTGCCACCAGAGGCGGGGATACGCAGTATTTT. Translating gives CATRGGDTQYF.

Of note for this clonotype: Since no conserved phenylalanine or tryptophan closes the CDR3, a read error is the likely cause. No DNA is shown, since the ends of the CDR3 on it are uncertain; the CDR3 is the one TCRdb lists. The chain carries TRBV5-6 and TRBJ2-6. Per germline, CDR1 SGHDT and CDR2 YYEEEE. The CDR3 contains 14 residues when both ends are counted. The CDR3 reads CACSLGAGANVQTI.

This clonotype was found many times. The chain has TRBV28 and TRBJ2-7; the match to TRBD2 covers 8 bases. This CDR3 is built from 15 residues. The V segment lost 1 base and the J segment 1 base; nucleotides outside the gene matches: 3. Germline CDR1 MDHEN, CDR2 SYDVKM. The CDR3 DNA is TGTGCCAGCAGTTTATTGGGGACTAGTTCCTACGAGCAGTACTTC. This translates into CASSLLGTSSYEQYF. Supplemented by reference TRBV28 and TRBJ2-7, the full variable domain reads DVKVTQSSRYLVKRTGEKVFLECVQDMDHENMFWYRQDPGLGLRLIYFSYDVKMKEKGDIPEGYSVSREKKERFSLILESASTNQTSMYLCASSLLGTSSYEQYFGPGTRLTVT.

This chain uses TRBV12-3 or TRBV12-4 with TRBJ1-2; D unresolved. The CDR3 runs to 14 residues. V was clipped by 3 bases and J by 6 bases, with 14 bases between them. The CDR3: CASSFSRRNNGYTF. The CDR3 DNA is TGTGCCAGCAGTTTCTCTCGACGGAACAATGGCTACACCTTC.

Points on this clonotype: The junction and the germline gene differ at one end; a read error may be behind it. The V gene is TRBV5-3, the J gene TRBJ2-6, with D possibly being TRBD1 or TRBD2 (6 bases each). TRBV5-3 is an ORF for which the function is uncertain. The CDR3 is 14 amino acids. The CDR3 DNA reads as TGTGCCAGCAGCCCCGGTTGGGGGGCCAACGGCCTGACTTTC. Translated: CASSPGWGANGLTF.

At least ten counts were recorded for this clonotype. The chain couples TRBV7-9 to TRBJ2-3, with D uncertain. This CDR3 has 15 residues. The germline V and J ends were trimmed by 1 base and 3 bases, with 11 bases remaining between them. Germline values: CDR1 SEHNR, CDR2 FQNEAQ (reference sequence). CDR3 sequence: CASSLVQPVTDTQYF. The CDR3 bases are TGTGCCAGCAGCTTAGTTCAACCAGTGACAGATACGCAGTATTTT.